This T cell receptor (beta chain) emerged from a study of blood T cells in healthy people across ages. Next came a second PCR, run for about 6 to 12 cycles, which used a sample-barcoded 5' primer along with a J-beta primer mix. Every cDNA was tagged by a template-switch adaptor with 12 random nucleotides. TCRdb recomputed calls from the 5' RACE reads with MiXCR, one row per CDR3 protein. This table holds about 620,000 distinct CDR3 sequences, 52% found once. The CDR3 runs 20 residues. CDR1 and CDR2 from the germline V gene are SQVTM and ANQGSEA. Per sample, a minimum of 6 million PBMCs were isolated. The sequencing sample was made of blood. The sequence derives from a woman aged 80 or older in good health. The V gene is TRBV29-1, the J gene TRBJ2-4, with a tentative D call TRBD2 (10 bases). The J call is in doubt because the DNA end fits TRBJ2-7 better. The CDR3 DNA sequence: TGCAGCGTTGAAGCTCCCCCGGGACAGGGTCTAAGCGGGAGGGGTTACGAGCAGTACTTC. Encoded protein: CSVEAPPGQGLSGRGYEQYF.